One and the same sample provided the 31 T cell receptor beta chains below, sequenced in a study of blood T cell repertoires in COVID-19. Produced via immunoSEQ multiplex PCR; TCRdb's table is partial and in-frame only. The profile shows around 320,000 clones, around 88% of them singletons. Sequenced input: peripheral blood. These receptors were obtained from a woman aged 25 to 45 who had recovered from COVID-19.

V usage is TRBV5-1 and J usage is TRBJ2-1, with D possibly TRBD2 on 6 matching bases. This CDR3 is built from 15 residues. V lost 0 bases and J 3 bases, leaving 10 bases between the germline ends. Germline V gene lookup returns CDR1 SGHRS and CDR2 YFSETQ. Written as DNA, the CDR3 is TGCGCCAGCAGCTTGGGGTGGGGGGACTACAATGAGCAGTTCTTC. This translates into CASSLGWGDYNEQFF.

This clone showed up just a few times. CDR3 in amino acids: CASSPGTRGLEQFF. The DNA for the CDR3 is TGTGCCAGCAGCCCCGGGACGCGGGGTCTCGAGCAGTTCTTC. The V call is TRBV9, the J call TRBJ2-1; D is possibly TRBD2 (6 bases). CDR3 length: 14 amino acids. Trimming removed 4 bases from V and 10 bases from J, with 18 bases in between. In germline, CDR1 is SGDLS, CDR2 YYNGEE.

Turning to this clone: The sample has other DNA sequences that encode this CDR3 too. The V gene is TRBV9, the J gene TRBJ1-2; TRBD1 aligns across 7 bases. The V gene end was trimmed by 2 bases and the J gene end by 8 bases; junction bases not matched to a gene: 3. The CDR3 is 12 residues long. The germline V gene has CDR1 SGDLS and CDR2 YYNGEE. The CDR3 is CASSVGTEGYTF. CDR3 nucleotide sequence: TGTGCCAGCAGCGTCGGGACAGAAGGCTACACCTTC. Using reference TRBV9 and TRBJ1-2 for the parts outside the CDR3, the full variable domain is DSGVTQTPKHLITATGQRVTLRCSPRSGDLSVYWYQQSLDQGLQFLIQYYNGEERAKGNILERFSAQQFPDLHSELNLSSLELGDSALYFCASSVGTEGYTFGSGTRLTVV.

This chain uses TRBV28 with TRBJ1-1; tentative D call: TRBD1 (6 bases). The V and J ends lost 2 bases and 7 bases respectively, with 14 bases between them. The CDR3 has 14 residues. Germline V CDR1 and CDR2: MDHEN, SYDVKM. The CDR3 spells CASSLRGRGIEAFF. CDR3 DNA sequence: TGTGCCAGCAGTTTACGAGGGAGGGGGATTGAAGCTTTCTTT. Combining the CDR3 with reference TRBV28 and TRBJ1-1 gives the whole variable domain DVKVTQSSRYLVKRTGEKVFLECVQDMDHENMFWYRQDPGLGLRLIYFSYDVKMKEKGDIPEGYSVSREKKERFSLILESASTNQTSMYLCASSLRGRGIEAFFGQGTRLTVV.

V gene TRBV12-3 or TRBV12-4 combines with J gene TRBJ2-5, with D possibly matching TRBD1 (6 bases). The CDR3 is made up of 13 amino acids. V was cut by 3 bases and J by 4 bases, with 9 bases left in between. The CDR3, as DNA: TGTGCCAGCAGTTTTACAGGGTCAGAGACCCAGTACTTC. This translates into CASSFTGSETQYF.

In this sample, this clone turned up once. This chain connects TRBV7-9 to TRBJ1-2; D not resolved. Germline V gene sequence: CDR1 SEHNR, CDR2 FQNEAQ (reference sequence). Trimming took 2 bases from V and 6 from J, leaving 10 bases between them. The CDR3 sequence is 13 residues long. CDR3 bases: TGTGCCAGCAGCTTAACAGAAGCCAATGGCTACACCTTC. Residues: CASSLTEANGYTF.

The chain uses TRBV12-3 or TRBV12-4 and TRBJ1-3; D is undetermined. The V end was cut by 6 bases, the J end by 0 bases, with 6 bases between. The CDR3 is made up of 13 amino acids. The CDR3 region is CASSLSSGNTIYF. The DNA of the CDR3 is TGTGCCAGCAGCTTGAGCTCTGGAAACACCATATATTTT.

The chain uses TRBV19 and TRBJ1-1, with D possibly TRBD1 on 5 matching bases. Trimming pared 6 bases from V and 1 base from J, leaving 18 bases between. The CDR3 runs 16 residues. Germline assignment: CDR1 LNHDA and CDR2 SQIVND (reference sequence). This CDR3 reads CASRYGLSGQNTEAFF. The CDR3 DNA reads TGTGCCAGTAGGTACGGCCTTTCTGGACAGAACACTGAAGCTTTCTTT.

This chain links TRBV5-6 with TRBJ2-7, with D maybe TRBD1 (5 bases). In germline, CDR1 is SGHDT, CDR2 YYEEEE. V lost 2 bases, J lost 2 bases, and 8 bases lay in between. The CDR3 has 13 amino acids. The CDR3 DNA sequence: TGTGCCAGCAGCTTCTGGGGCCCCTACGAGCAGTACTTC. It specifies CASSFWGPYEQYF.

This rearrangement joins TRBV27 to TRBJ1-2, with 8 bases identical to TRBD1. Germline trimming cut 0 bases from V and 4 bases from J; bases unmatched to any gene: 4. CDR1 MNHEY and CDR2 SMNVEV come from the germline V gene (reference sequence). This CDR3 has 15 residues. The CDR3 DNA is TGTGCCAGCAGTTTATCTGGACAGGGACGCTATGGCTACACCTTC. Its protein product is CASSLSGQGRYGYTF.

This clone is a singleton in its sample. This chain links TRBV6-6 with TRBJ1-1; D possibly corresponds to TRBD1 (5 bases). Trimming took off 5 bases at V and 1 base at J, with 11 bases between the two ends. Germline V CDR1 and CDR2: MNHNY, SVGAGI (reference sequence). The CDR3 runs 14 residues. The CDR3 loop is CASSTPDTNTEAFF. Written as DNA, the CDR3 is TGTGCCAGCAGTACCCCGGACACGAACACTGAAGCTTTCTTT.

This clone was seen only a few times. CDR3 bases: TGTGCCAGCAGTTACTCTACAGGGAACTATGGCTACACCTTC. Protein sequence: CASSYSTGNYGYTF. The V call is TRBV6-6, the J call TRBJ1-2, with D maybe TRBD1 (6 bases). Germline lookup yields CDR1 MNHNY and CDR2 SVGAGI (reference sequence). With 0 bases removed from V and 2 bases from J, the gap between germline ends came to 7 bases. The CDR3 totals 14 residues.

The chain joins TRBV2 to TRBJ2-7, with 8 positions matching TRBD1. The J segment lost 2 bases and the V segment lost 7 bases, leaving 4 bases of the junction unmatched. This CDR3 comprises 13 residues. Germline V CDR1 and CDR2: SNHLY, FYNNEI. The CDR3 coding sequence is TGTGCCAGCACCGGGACAGGTCCCTACGAGCAGTACTTC. Encoded protein: CASTGTGPYEQYF.

The rearrangement links TRBV7-6 to TRBJ1-1; 7 nucleotides agree with TRBD1. Germline V gene lookup returns CDR1 SGHVS and CDR2 FNYEAQ. V dropped 2 bases and J dropped 1; count of bases not matched to a gene: 4. This CDR3 has 15 amino acids. For the CDR3, the DNA is TGTGCCAGCAGCTTATCGGGACAGCAGAACACTGAAGCTTTCTTT. It translates to CASSLSGQQNTEAFF. Full variable domain (rest looked up from reference TRBV7-6 and TRBJ1-1): GAGVSQSPRYKVTKRGQDVALRCDPISGHVSLYWYRQALGQGPEFLTYFNYEAQQDKSGLPNDRFSAERPEGSISTLTIQRTEQRDSAMYRCASSLSGQQNTEAFFGQGTRLTVV.

The gene calls are TRBV6-1 and TRBJ1-2; D might be TRBD1 (6 bases). This CDR3 comprises 12 residues. The germline gives CDR1 MNHNS, CDR2 SASEGT. V was cut by 3 bases and J by 6 bases, with 8 bases left in between. The CDR3 coding sequence is TGTGCCAGCAGTGACAGGGGAGATGGCTACACCTTC. Translated, it gives CASSDRGDGYTF.

The chain links TRBV10-3 to TRBJ2-5; the D is unclear. The germline gives CDR1 ENHRY, CDR2 SYGVKD. Trimming took 3 bases from V and 5 from J, leaving 4 bases between them. CDR3 length: 11 residues. The CDR3 protein is CAISDGETQYF. CDR3 DNA sequence: TGTGCCATCAGTGACGGGGAGACCCAGTACTTC.

The chain recombines TRBV21-1 with TRBJ1-5; TRBD1 was called by the table and not checked on the DNA. TRBV21-1 is reported as a pseudogene. The CDR3 extends over 17 amino acids. This CDR3 reads CASSDRYRERISQPQHF. The CDR3 DNA is TGTGCCAGCAGCGACCGCTACAGGGAACGGATTAGTCAGCCCCAGCATTTT.

The genes are TRBV6-4 and TRBJ1-4, with 11 bases lining up with TRBD1. V lost 1 base and J lost 3; bases outside the gene matches: 4. CDR3 length: 17 amino acids. Germline loops: CDR1 MRHNA, CDR2 SNTAGT. This chain's CDR3 is CASSDWTGGIPNEKLFF. CDR3 nucleotide sequence: TGTGCCAGCAGTGACTGGACAGGGGGCATCCCTAATGAAAAACTGTTTTTT.

CDR3 residues: CASSSTTGIAYEQYF. The CDR3 coding sequence is TGTGCCAGCAGCTCGACGACAGGAATCGCCTACGAGCAGTACTTC. V gene TRBV7-2 combines with J gene TRBJ2-7, with D perhaps matching TRBD1 (6 bases). The CDR3 contains 15 residues. The V end lost 4 bases, the J end lost 2 bases, and 15 bases lay between the germline ends. CDR1 and CDR2 from the germline V gene are SGHTA and FQGNSA.

The rearrangement links TRBV3-1 (or the pseudogene TRBV3-2) to TRBJ1-2; D gene uncertain. The CDR3 has 15 amino acids. V was pared by 0 bases and J by 6 bases, with 14 bases between. Germline values: CDR1 LGHDT, CDR2 YNNKEL (reference sequence). CDR3 sequence: CASSQDFRGMDGYTF. CDR3 DNA sequence: TGTGCCAGCAGCCAAGATTTTAGAGGGATGGATGGCTACACCTTC.

In this sample, this clone turned up once. The chain employs TRBV7-2 and TRBJ2-1, with D possibly matching TRBD2 (7 bases). CDR3 length: 13 amino acids. V was clipped by 5 bases and J by 10 bases, with 15 bases between them. Germline V gives CDR1 SGHTA, CDR2 FQGNSA. The CDR3 reads CASSLRRGGEQFF. The CDR3 nucleotides are TGTGCCAGCAGCCTGCGGAGGGGGGGGGAGCAGTTCTTC.

The chain uses TRBV6-6 and TRBJ2-7; D might be TRBD1 (6 bases). V was shortened by 4 bases and J by 2 bases, with 15 bases between the two germline ends. CDR3 length: 15 amino acids. Germline CDR1 MNHNY, CDR2 SVGAGI (reference sequence). CDR3 coding DNA: TGTGCCAGCAGTTTTGCCGGACAGCGTACCTACGAGCAGTACTTC. This gives the protein CASSFAGQRTYEQYF.

The genes are TRBV30 and TRBJ1-5, with 7 bases identical to TRBD1. There are 15 residues in the CDR3. Germline CDR1 GTSNPN, CDR2 SVGIG (reference sequence). V lost 2 bases to trimming and J lost 7 bases; unmatched junction nucleotides: 11. CDR3 sequence reads: CAWSKTGPQGQPQHF. CDR3 coding DNA: TGTGCCTGGAGTAAGACAGGGCCCCAGGGACAGCCCCAGCATTTT.

This chain links TRBV6-2 or TRBV6-3 with TRBJ2-1, with 10 bases lining up with TRBD1. V lost 0 bases and J lost 4; bases outside the gene matches: 12. The CDR3 totals 19 residues. Germline V CDR1 and CDR2: MNHEY, SVGEGT. The CDR3 spells CASSYSRDRGPRGYNEQFF. CDR3 in DNA: TGTGCCAGCAGTTACTCGCGGGACAGGGGCCCTAGGGGATACAATGAGCAGTTCTTC.

This clone has just one count. The rearrangement uses TRBV5-6 and TRBJ2-7; 11 positions match TRBD2. CDR1 is SGHDT and CDR2 is YYEEEE in the germline V gene. The CDR3 has 15 residues. V was clipped by 0 bases and J by 3 bases; unmatched bases: 2. CDR3 in amino acids: CASSLAGTSGYEQYF. CDR3 nucleotides: TGTGCCAGCAGCTTGGCCGGGACTAGCGGCTACGAGCAGTACTTC.

This clone was recorded only once. The chain has TRBV5-1 and TRBJ1-1, with 10 bases lining up with TRBD1. This CDR3 has 16 residues. Germline CDR1 reads SGHRS; CDR2 reads YFSETQ. Trimming cost V 2 bases and J 4 bases; bases outside gene matches: 8. This CDR3 is CASSFGTGDRATEAFF. Here the CDR3 DNA reads TGCGCCAGCAGCTTCGGGACAGGGGACCGGGCCACTGAAGCTTTCTTT.

CDR3 region: CASSQDAGGSYEQYF. The CDR3 coding sequence is TGCGCCAGCAGCCAAGACGCTGGGGGCAGTTACGAGCAGTACTTC. This chain connects TRBV4-3 to TRBJ2-7; possible D gene TRBD1, 6 bases. Between the trimmed V and J ends, which lost 0 bases and 4 bases, there was a span of 13 bases. The CDR3 extends over 15 amino acids. Germline CDR1 LGHNA, CDR2 YSLEER.

V is TRBV5-4 and J is TRBJ1-3; D not resolved. The CDR3 length is 12 residues. V was clipped by 2 bases and J by 6 bases, with 6 bases between them. Per the germline V gene, CDR1 is SGHNT and CDR2 is YYREEE (reference sequence). CDR3 in amino acids: CASSLEANTIYF. CDR3 nucleotide sequence: TGTGCCAGCAGCTTAGAGGCAAACACCATATATTTT. The full variable domain, rest sourced from reference TRBV5-4 and TRBJ1-3, is ETGVTQSPTHLIKTRGQQVTLRCSSQSGHNTVSWYQQALGQGPQFIFQYYREEENGRGNFPPRFSGLQFPNYSSELNVNALELDDSALYLCASSLEANTIYFGEGSWLTVV.

This sequence joins TRBV19 and TRBJ2-3; 8 bases agree with TRBD2. V dropped 5 bases and J dropped 4; count of bases not matched to a gene: 14. The CDR3 extends over 17 amino acids. Germline values: CDR1 LNHDA, CDR2 SQIVND (reference sequence). The CDR3 DNA is TGTGCCAGTAGTCCGAGGCAGGGACTAGTGGGTTCAGATACGCAGTATTTT. It is translated as CASSPRQGLVGSDTQYF.

This chain links TRBV6-5 with TRBJ2-7, with D perhaps TRBD1 (6 bases). The CDR3 spans 13 residues. V was pared by 7 bases and J by 5 bases, with 15 bases between. From germline, CDR1 is MNHEY and CDR2 SVGAGI. CDR3 in amino acids: CASNQNRVNEQYF. CDR3 sequence (DNA): TGTGCCAGCAACCAAAACAGGGTCAACGAGCAGTACTTC.

V is TRBV12-3 or TRBV12-4 and J is TRBJ2-4, with no clear D. This CDR3 spans 12 amino acids. The V gene lost 3 bases and the J gene lost 6 bases, with 6 bases spanning the gap. For the CDR3, the DNA is TGTGCCAGCAGTTTTAGCTCAAACATTCAGTACTTC. Amino acid sequence: CASSFSSNIQYF.